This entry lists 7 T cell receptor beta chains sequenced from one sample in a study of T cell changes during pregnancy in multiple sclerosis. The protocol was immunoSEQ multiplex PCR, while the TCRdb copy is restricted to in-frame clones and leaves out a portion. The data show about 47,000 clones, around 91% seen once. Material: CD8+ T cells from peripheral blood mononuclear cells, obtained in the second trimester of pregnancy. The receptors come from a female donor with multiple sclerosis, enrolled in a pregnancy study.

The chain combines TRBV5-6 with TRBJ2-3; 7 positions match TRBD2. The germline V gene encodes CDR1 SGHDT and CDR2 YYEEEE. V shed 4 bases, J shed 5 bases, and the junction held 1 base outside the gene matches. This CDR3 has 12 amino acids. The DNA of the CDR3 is TGTGCCAGCAGCGGCGGGGGAGATACGCAGTATTTT. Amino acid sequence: CASSGGGDTQYF.

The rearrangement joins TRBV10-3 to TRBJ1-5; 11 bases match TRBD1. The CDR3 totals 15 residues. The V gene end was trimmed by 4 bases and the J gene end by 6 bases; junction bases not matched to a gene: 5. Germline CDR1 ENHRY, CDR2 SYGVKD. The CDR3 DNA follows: TGTGCCATCAGTGTGGGACAGGGGGTAGGTCAGCCCCAGCATTTT. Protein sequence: CAISVGQGVGQPQHF.

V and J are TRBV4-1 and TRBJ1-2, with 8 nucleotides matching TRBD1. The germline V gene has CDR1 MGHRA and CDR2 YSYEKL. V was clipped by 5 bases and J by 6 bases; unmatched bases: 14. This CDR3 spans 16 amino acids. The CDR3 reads CASSTLPGGAYDGYTF. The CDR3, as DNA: TGCGCCAGCAGCACCCTACCAGGGGGCGCTTACGATGGCTACACCTTC.

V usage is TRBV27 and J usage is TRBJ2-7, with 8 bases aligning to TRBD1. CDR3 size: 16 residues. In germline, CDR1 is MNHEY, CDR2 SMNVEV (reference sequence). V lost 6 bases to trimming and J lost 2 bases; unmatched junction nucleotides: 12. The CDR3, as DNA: TGTGCCAGCAGCCCGCTCTCGCCACAGGGGGCCTACGAGCAGTACTTC. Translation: CASSPLSPQGAYEQYF.

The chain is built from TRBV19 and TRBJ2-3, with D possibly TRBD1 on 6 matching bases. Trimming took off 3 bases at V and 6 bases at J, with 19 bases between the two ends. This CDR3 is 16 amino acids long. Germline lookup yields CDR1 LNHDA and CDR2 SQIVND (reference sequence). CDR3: CASSIPRGQGSDTQYF. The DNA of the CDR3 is TGTGCCAGTAGTATCCCCCGCGGGCAGGGGAGTGATACGCAGTATTTT.

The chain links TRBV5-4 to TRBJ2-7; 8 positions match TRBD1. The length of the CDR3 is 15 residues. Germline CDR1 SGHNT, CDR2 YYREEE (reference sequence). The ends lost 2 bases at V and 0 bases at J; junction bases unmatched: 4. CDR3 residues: CASSLPTGGSYEQYF. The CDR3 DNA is TGTGCCAGCAGCTTACCTACAGGGGGCTCCTACGAGCAGTACTTC.

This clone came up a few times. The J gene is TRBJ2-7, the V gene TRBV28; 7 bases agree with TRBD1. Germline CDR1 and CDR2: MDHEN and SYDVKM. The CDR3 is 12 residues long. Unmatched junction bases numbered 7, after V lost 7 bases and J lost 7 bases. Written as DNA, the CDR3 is TGTGCCAGCACCTACAGGGGTGGGGAGCAGTACTTC. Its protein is CASTYRGGEQYF. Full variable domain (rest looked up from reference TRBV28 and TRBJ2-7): DVKVTQSSRYLVKRTGEKVFLECVQDMDHENMFWYRQDPGLGLRLIYFSYDVKMKEKGDIPEGYSVSREKKERFSLILESASTNQTSMYLCASTYRGGEQYFGPGTRLTVT.